Presented here are 19 T cell receptor beta chains from one specimen sequenced in a study of cytomegalovirus exposure and HLA in healthy donors. The PCR ran on 60 Vbeta and 13 Jbeta primers. Some clones are missing from TCRdb's copy, which holds only in-frame ones; the method was immunoSEQ multiplex PCR. The profile shows under 120,000 clones, about 74% of them singletons. Material for sequencing was PBMCs. These receptor sequences come from a female donor in good health and CMV-seropositive.

The chain uses TRBV2 and TRBJ2-3, with 8 bases lining up with TRBD1. The trim removed 9 bases at V and 5 bases at J, leaving 10 bases unmatched. The CDR3 is made up of 14 amino acids. Germline V lookup: CDR1 SNHLY, CDR2 FYNNEI. Written as DNA, the CDR3 is TGTGCCAGTACAGGACAGGGAATCGGAGATACGCAGTATTTT. It encodes CASTGQGIGDTQYF.

The V gene is TRBV6-5, the J gene TRBJ1-1; TRBD1 might be the D (6 bases). V was pared by 0 bases and J by 1 base, with 9 bases between. Germline V gene lookup returns CDR1 MNHEY and CDR2 SVGAGI. This CDR3 spans 15 amino acids. The DNA for the CDR3 is TGTGCCAGCAGTTACTCTACAGGGAGGAACACTGAAGCTTTCTTT. Translation gives CASSYSTGRNTEAFF.

J is TRBJ2-3 and V is TRBV6-5; TRBD1 is a possible D gene (6 bases). The V gene's germline CDR1 is MNHEY and CDR2 SVGAGI. V dropped 7 bases and J dropped 2 bases, with 13 bases sitting between them. This CDR3 is 14 amino acids long. The CDR3 is CASTTGQPTDTQYF. CDR3 in DNA: TGTGCCAGCACGACGGGACAACCCACAGATACGCAGTATTTT.

The chain couples TRBV15 to TRBJ2-2; TRBD2 is a possible D gene (6 bases). The V end was cut by 0 bases, the J end by 6 bases, with 17 bases between. The CDR3 length is 17 residues. Germline values: CDR1 LNHNV, CDR2 YYDKDF (reference sequence). For the CDR3, the DNA is TGTGCCACCAGCAGAGATTTGCCCTCGACTAGGGCCGGGGAGCTGTTTTTT. It codes for CATSRDLPSTRAGELFF.

This clone was seen only a few times. The V call is TRBV18, the J call TRBJ1-1, with 9 bases aligning to TRBD1. The V segment lost 3 bases and the J segment 6 bases; nucleotides outside the gene matches: 8. This CDR3 has 15 amino acids. Per germline, CDR1 KGHSH and CDR2 LQKENI. The CDR3 nucleotides are TGTGCCAGCTCACCGGGACAGGGAACGTTAGCTGAAGCTTTCTTT. Protein sequence: CASSPGQGTLAEAFF.

The chain has TRBV7-8 and TRBJ1-5, with 8 bases fitting TRBD1. This CDR3 is 16 amino acids long. V dropped 0 bases and J dropped 3; count of bases not matched to a gene: 4. Per the germline V gene, CDR1 is SGHVS and CDR2 is FQNEAQ. CDR3 amino acids: CASSLARTGYNQPQHF. Written as DNA, the CDR3 is TGTGCCAGCAGCTTAGCCCGGACAGGGTACAATCAGCCCCAGCATTTT.

The rearrangement uses TRBV11-2 and TRBJ2-2; 14 bases line up with TRBD2. Germline-derived CDR1 and CDR2 are SGHAT and FQNNGV. This CDR3 has 17 amino acids. V was pared by 5 bases and J by 6 bases, with 8 bases of the junction left unmatched. The CDR3 DNA reads as TGTGCCAGCAGCGGACAGACTAGCGGGGGGGCCTCCGGGGAGCTGTTTTTT. It translates to CASSGQTSGGASGELFF.

The rearrangement joins TRBV29-1 to TRBJ2-3, with 11 bases identical to TRBD2. The CDR3 spans 15 residues. Germline values: CDR1 SQVTM, CDR2 ANQGSEA. V dropped 4 bases and J dropped 5; count of bases not matched to a gene: 8. Here the CDR3 reads CSVAPSGGPRDTQYF. Here the CDR3 DNA reads TGCAGCGTTGCTCCTAGCGGGGGGCCCAGAGATACGCAGTATTTT.

The chain is built from TRBV2 and TRBJ2-2; 7 bases are shared with TRBD1. The germline gives CDR1 SNHLY, CDR2 FYNNEI. Unmatched junction bases numbered 9, after V lost 7 bases and J lost 1 base. CDR3 size: 16 residues. CDR3 amino acids: CASIRDSFMNTGELFF. CDR3 DNA sequence: TGTGCCAGCATTAGGGACAGCTTTATGAACACCGGGGAGCTGTTTTTT.

The chain employs TRBV7-9 and TRBJ1-5; 7 nucleotides match TRBD1. There are 17 residues in the CDR3. With V trimmed by 2 bases and J by 0 bases, 7 bases remained unmatched. Germline V CDR1 and CDR2: SEHNR, FQNEAQ (reference sequence). CDR3 DNA: TGTGCCAGCAGCTTACATCGGACAGGAATTAGCAATCAGCCCCAGCATTTT. The encoded protein is CASSLHRTGISNQPQHF.

The V call is TRBV18, the J call TRBJ2-5; D may be TRBD1 (5 bases). V was cut by 0 bases and J by 3 bases, with 11 bases left in between. Germline CDR1 is KGHSH and CDR2 is LQKENI. The length of the CDR3 is 15 residues. The DNA for the CDR3 is TGTGCCAGCTCACCACCGTCAACAGGAAAAGAGACCCAGTACTTC. Translating gives CASSPPSTGKETQYF. The entire variable domain, with the rest obtained from reference TRBV18 and TRBJ2-5, is as follows: NAGVMQNPRHLVRRRGQEARLRCSPMKGHSHVYWYRQLPEEGLKFMVYLQKENIIDESGMPKERFSAEFPKEGPSILRIQQVVRGDSAAYFCASSPPSTGKETQYFGPGTRLLVL.

The genes are TRBV5-1 and TRBJ2-2, with 10 bases lining up with TRBD2. Germline trimming cut 4 bases from V and 7 bases from J; bases unmatched to any gene: 10. Germline CDR1 is SGHRS and CDR2 is YFSETQ. This CDR3 is 16 amino acids long. In nucleotides, the CDR3 is TGCGCCAGCAGCCTGGCGGGACTAGCGAAGGGCGGGGAGCTGTTTTTT. Residues: CASSLAGLAKGGELFF. The whole variable domain, filled in from reference TRBV5-1 and TRBJ2-2, reads KAGVTQTPRYLIKTRGQQVTLSCSPISGHRSVSWYQQTPGQGLQFLFEYFSETQRNKGNFPGRFSGRQFSNSRSEMNVSTLELGDSALYLCASSLAGLAKGGELFFGEGSRLTVL.

This clone was seen a few times. The genes are TRBV6-1 and TRBJ2-5; 8 nucleotides line up with TRBD1. Germline assignment: CDR1 MNHNS and CDR2 SASEGT. This CDR3 contains 13 residues. After removal of 10 bases from V and 5 bases from J, the junction contained 9 bases not matched to a gene. The CDR3, as DNA: TGTGCCACCATCCGGACAGGGAGGGAGACCCAGTACTTC. Amino acid sequence: CATIRTGRETQYF.

This clone showed up just once. V is TRBV5-1 and J is TRBJ2-7; 9 bases agree with TRBD1. The J segment lost 4 bases and the V segment lost 3 bases, leaving 14 bases of the junction unmatched. Per germline, CDR1 SGHRS and CDR2 YFSETQ. There are 17 residues in the CDR3. The CDR3 coding sequence is TGCGCCAGCAGCTCCCACCCACCGGGACAGGGATTATACGAGCAGTACTTC. Translating it yields CASSSHPPGQGLYEQYF.

CDR3 sequence (DNA): TGTGCCAGCAGTTACTCTCCCGGGGTCACTGAAGCTTTCTTT. Protein sequence: CASSYSPGVTEAFF. The V call is TRBV6-5, the J call TRBJ1-1; D ambiguous. CDR3 length: 14 residues. The germline CDR1 and CDR2 sequences are MNHEY and SVGAGI. Trimming stripped 0 bases from V and 4 bases from J, with 9 bases between.

This chain links TRBV29-1 with TRBJ2-1, with 11 bases lining up with TRBD2. This CDR3 region has 14 residues. In germline, CDR1 is SQVTM, CDR2 ANQGSEA. V trimming: 6 bases; J trimming: 6 bases; junction bases outside the gene matches: 7. This chain's CDR3 is CSVGGLAESNEQFF. In nucleotides, the CDR3 is TGCAGCGTGGGGGGACTAGCGGAGAGCAATGAGCAGTTCTTC.

In this sample, this clone turned up a few times. The chain combines TRBV5-4 with TRBJ2-5; 14 positions agree with TRBD2. V lost 3 bases to trimming and J lost 2 bases; unmatched junction nucleotides: 6. There are 17 residues in the CDR3. Germline CDR1 SGHNT, CDR2 YYREEE (reference sequence). CDR3 amino acids: CASSWGLAGVGQETQYF. Here the CDR3 DNA reads TGTGCCAGCAGCTGGGGACTAGCGGGAGTGGGACAAGAGACCCAGTACTTC.

This chain connects TRBV5-8 to TRBJ1-1, with 7 bases lining up with TRBD1. Germline lookup yields CDR1 SGHTS and CDR2 YDEGEE. The trim removed 5 bases at V and 5 bases at J, leaving 12 bases unmatched. This CDR3 is built from 15 residues. DNA for the CDR3: TGTGCCAGCAGACCTGCCGGCAGGGGGTGGACTGAAGCTTTCTTT. It yields the protein CASRPAGRGWTEAFF.

V and J are TRBV28 and TRBJ1-3; no clear D. Germline CDR1 is MDHEN and CDR2 is SYDVKM. This CDR3 comprises 11 residues. The V and J ends lost 6 bases and 4 bases respectively, with 4 bases between them. Here the CDR3 DNA reads TGTGCCAGCAGACAGGGAAACACCATATATTTT. It yields the protein CASRQGNTIYF.